The 11 T cell receptor beta chains given below trace back to one sample, sequenced in a study of CD8 T cells in Susac syndrome. With random hexamers, roughly 0.45 to 1 ug RNA was reverse transcribed. TCRdb passed the immunoSEQ multiplex PCR reads through MiXCR, listing each CDR3 protein once. Of about 300,000 distinct CDR3 sequences detected, 75% to 90% appear once; the ten largest clones hold 0.18%. The specimen was CD8+ T cells from PBMCs. These receptors came from a human donor with multiple sclerosis.

The chain links TRBV28 to TRBJ2-7; either TRBD1 or TRBD2 may fit D (5 bases each). Trimming removed 10 bases from V and 2 bases from J, with 18 bases in between. Germline loops: CDR1 MDHEN, CDR2 SYDVKM. There are 14 residues in the CDR3. CDR3 residues: CAIRRRGRAYEQYF. CDR3 in DNA: TGTGCCATCCGCCGCCGGGGCAGAGCCTACGAGCAGTACTTC.

The chain couples TRBV7-2 to TRBJ2-5; 10 positions match TRBD2. The length of the CDR3 is 15 residues. V trimming: 5 bases; J trimming: 2 bases; junction bases outside the gene matches: 5. The germline V gene has CDR1 SGHTA and CDR2 FQGNSA. The CDR3: CASSATSGIQETQYF. The CDR3 bases are TGTGCCAGCAGCGCTACTAGCGGGATACAAGAGACCCAGTACTTC.

CDR3 amino acids: CASSELFPAGRGETQYF. Written as DNA, the CDR3 is TGTGCCAGCAGTGAATTATTTCCAGCGGGACGTGGAGAGACCCAGTACTTC. This chain links TRBV25-1 with TRBJ2-5, with 7 bases lining up with TRBD2. CDR1 MGHDK and CDR2 SYGVNS come from the germline V gene. The CDR3 is made up of 17 amino acids. Losses at the gene ends were 1 base for V and 4 bases for J; bases not matched to a gene: 12.

This chain links TRBV27 with TRBJ2-7, with 10 bases fitting TRBD2. Germline loops: CDR1 MNHEY, CDR2 SMNVEV (reference sequence). The J segment lost 2 bases and the V segment lost 4 bases, leaving 2 bases of the junction unmatched. The CDR3 covers 14 residues. The CDR3 DNA is TGTGCCAGCAGTTGGACTAGCGGAGCCTACGAGCAGTACTTC. This gives the protein CASSWTSGAYEQYF.

The chain recombines TRBV7-9 with TRBJ2-2; D gene uncertain. This CDR3 spans 12 amino acids. Germline V lookup: CDR1 SEHNR, CDR2 FQNEAQ (reference sequence). Trimming removed 5 bases at V and 12 bases at J, with 13 bases between. This CDR3 is CASSIPTGKLFF. CDR3 in DNA: TGTGCCAGCAGCATCCCGACTGGGAAGCTGTTTTTT.

This sequence joins TRBV7-8 and TRBJ1-4, with D possibly matching TRBD1 (6 bases). Deletions cut 0 bases from V and 9 bases from J, with 20 bases between. In germline, CDR1 is SGHVS, CDR2 FQNEAQ. This CDR3 has 17 residues. As DNA, the CDR3 is TGTGCCAGCAGCTTAGCGCTAAGTCAGGGGAGACAGAAAAAACTGTTTTTT. Encoded protein: CASSLALSQGRQKKLFF.

The chain is built from TRBV16 and TRBJ1-6, with D possibly being TRBD1 (5 bases). The CDR3 extends over 16 amino acids. Germline assignment: CDR1 KGHSY and CDR2 FQNENV. Trimming stripped 4 bases from V and 5 bases from J, with 15 bases between. CDR3 DNA: TGTGCCAGCAGCCTCTCCCCCCAGGGACATAATTCACCCCTCCACTTT. Protein: CASSLSPQGHNSPLHF.

V and J are TRBV7-9 and TRBJ2-7, with a possible D match to TRBD1 (8 bases). This CDR3 is built from 15 residues. Germline V CDR1 and CDR2: SEHNR, FQNEAQ (reference sequence). V was shortened by 5 bases and J by 0 bases, with 14 bases between the two germline ends. In nucleotides, the CDR3 is TGTGCCAGCAGCGGGAGGGACAGGCTCTCCTACGAGCAGTACTTC. This translates into CASSGRDRLSYEQYF.

The chain carries TRBV7-9 and TRBJ2-2, with 9 bases lining up with TRBD1. From germline, CDR1 is SEHNR and CDR2 FQNEAQ (reference sequence). J gave up 4 bases and V 8 bases, and 2 bases lay outside the gene matches. This CDR3 contains 13 residues. CDR3 sequence (DNA): TGTGCCAGCCCGACAGGGGGCACCGGGGAGCTGTTTTTT. It translates to CASPTGGTGELFF.

The rearrangement uses TRBV12-3 or TRBV12-4 and TRBJ2-3; 11 bases map to TRBD2. After removal of 6 bases from V and 8 bases from J, the junction contained 7 bases not matched to a gene. The CDR3 totals 14 residues. The CDR3 protein is CASRVAGGRVTQYF. The CDR3 region has the DNA TGTGCCAGCAGGGTAGCGGGGGGGCGGGTTACGCAGTATTTT.

The chain has TRBV20-1 and TRBJ2-1, with 7 bases identical to TRBD1. In germline, CDR1 is DFQATT, CDR2 SNEGSKA (reference sequence). The CDR3 is made up of 14 amino acids. J gave up 0 bases and V 6 bases, and 5 bases lay outside the gene matches. The CDR3 coding sequence is TGCAGTGCCCGGGACAGCAGCTCCTACAATGAGCAGTTCTTC. This gives the protein CSARDSSSYNEQFF.